This is a list of T cell receptor beta chains from one sample in a study of CXCR3-negative and CXCR3-positive naive CD8 T cells. TCRdb reprocessed the 5' RACE reads and reports one entry per CDR3 protein, with no DNA. In all, the sample yields 60,000 or so distinct CDR3 sequences. Input material: memory CD8+ T cells from blood. These receptors came from a human donor in good health. Some clones in this sample may be carry-over from other donors' samples. The CDR3 runs from the conserved cysteine through the conserved F or W. Some rows mark clone size as missing; the rest say once, few, many or name a class of expanded clone.

size	J	V	CDR3
NA	TRBJ2-1	TRBV29-1	CSAATGLGNEQFF
NA	TRBJ2-3	TRBV20-1	CSARHRGRTDTQYF
NA	TRBJ2-1	TRBV7-9	CAITEVINNEQFF
NA	TRBJ2-7	TRBV5-4	CASSSWTSGRPYEQYF
NA	TRBJ2-5	TRBV9	CASSLTSGLAQETQYF
NA	TRBJ2-1	TRBV5-1	CASSTWTGVNEQFF
NA	TRBJ2-3	TRBV6-5	CASGDRQTDTQYF
NA	TRBJ2-5	TRBV7-9	CASSLAPVEGETQYF
NA	TRBJ2-1	TRBV4-1	CASSQGRSLSNEQFF
NA	TRBJ2-7	TRBV20-1	CSARDQGYEQYF
NA	TRBJ1-1	TRBV30	CAWSGRGQGMNTEAFF
NA	TRBJ2-7	TRBV10-3	CAISVAGESYEQYF
NA	TRBJ2-2	TRBV5-1	CASSLSGARTGELFF
NA	TRBJ1-1	TRBV29-1	CSSRGAAEAFF
NA	TRBJ2-1	TRBV4-3	CASSPMAGLEDNEQFF
NA	TRBJ2-7	TRBV28	CASSLASGGWQYF
NA	TRBJ2-1	TRBV7-2	CASSYLAGSYEQFF
NA	TRBJ1-2	TRBV6-1	CASPGHRNYGYTF
NA	TRBJ2-2	TRBV5-6	CASSLGGWTGELFF
NA	TRBJ2-1	TRBV6-2/TRBV6-3	CASSPNRVDEQFF
NA	TRBJ1-1	TRBV28	CASSLGRRNTEAFF
NA	TRBJ2-7	TRBV28	CATGDALYEQYF
NA	TRBJ2-7	TRBV20-1	CSARDPDTYEQYF
NA	TRBJ2-5	TRBV12-3/TRBV12-4	CASSSLPRETQYF
NA	TRBJ2-2	TRBV9	CASSGGSGTGELFF
NA	TRBJ2-1	TRBV12-3/TRBV12-4	CASSWASGGADEQFF
NA	TRBJ2-1	TRBV29-1	CSVEEWRGEVNEQFF
NA	TRBJ1-1	TRBV4-3	CASSQDKEGRTNTEAFF
NA	TRBJ2-7	TRBV14	CASSQVPSSYEQYF
NA	TRBJ2-2	TRBV7-9	CASSPGPSGPGELFF
NA	TRBJ2-5	TRBV12-3/TRBV12-4	CASSLGKGGGETQYF
NA	TRBJ2-7	TRBV5-1	CASSFTGGERDEQYF
NA	TRBJ2-1	TRBV29-1	CSVEGGPSSYNEQFF
medium-sized	TRBJ2-2	TRBV4-1	CASSQGWNTGELFF
NA	TRBJ1-2	TRBV20-1	CSATGERINYGYTF
NA	TRBJ2-7	TRBV18	CASSPPGEVVEQYF
NA	TRBJ2-1	TRBV12-3/TRBV12-4	CASSFVYNEQFF
NA	TRBJ2-7	TRBV5-6	CASEETQGVSYEQYF
NA	TRBJ1-1	TRBV7-9	CASSSVGGLTNTEAFF
NA	TRBJ2-2	TRBV29-1	CSVESTGGPNTGELFF
NA	TRBJ2-5	TRBV28	CASSYPGDVVETQYF
NA	TRBJ1-1	TRBV25-1	CASISTGTEAFF
NA	TRBJ1-2	TRBV20-1	CSARVLPTGYGYTF
NA	TRBJ2-7	TRBV7-9	CASTTGTGVTYEQYF
NA	TRBJ1-2	TRBV6-5	CASSYGARGYTF
NA	TRBJ2-2	TRBV14	CASSQVRQGPNTGELFF
NA	TRBJ1-1	TRBV4-3	CASSQDPDGDTEAFF
NA	TRBJ1-5	TRBV6-1	CAGSEGPENQPQHF
NA	TRBJ1-2	TRBV29-1	CSVPDRVINYGYTF
NA	TRBJ2-1	TRBV20-1	CSASEGPYNEQFF
NA	TRBJ2-7	TRBV13	CASSFEDRGYEQYF
NA	TRBJ2-7	TRBV3-1	CASGDGDLSYEQYF
NA	TRBJ2-5	TRBV6-6	CASSRDRQSQETQYF
NA	TRBJ2-1	TRBV6-2/TRBV6-3	CASSYLAGFSYNEQFF
NA	TRBJ1-5	TRBV23-1	CASSQSGSENQPQHF
NA	TRBJ2-2	TRBV12-5	CASGFSLASPGELFF
NA	TRBJ1-5	TRBV20-1	CSATTGLNQPQHF